The clone carrying this T cell receptor (beta chain) was observed many times. This entry belongs to a study of T-cell reconstitution after alpha-beta-depleted transplantation in children. Unique molecular identifiers were used to barcode this TCRbeta library. Via MiXCR, TCRdb re-called the PCR reads, giving one row per CDR3 protein. This repertoire shows around 600,000 distinct CDR3 sequences, about 10% found once; its top ten account for about 4.3%. The origin of this receptor is a human donor who donated a stem cell graft to a child with acute myeloid leukemia. The sample in question was PBMCs from the stem cell graft donor, obtained from the stem cell graft.

The CDR3 loop is CASSSRVAGLYEQYF. CDR3 sequence (DNA): TGTGCCAGCAGTTCGAGGGTAGCGGGCCTTTACGAGCAGTACTTC. The genes are TRBV6-2 or TRBV6-3 and TRBJ2-7; 7 nucleotides line up with TRBD2. V gave up 4 bases and J gave up 4 bases; unmatched junction bases: 10. The CDR3 is 15 residues long. CDR1 and CDR2 from the germline V gene are MNHEY and SVGEGT.